This TCR beta chain was identified during a study of cytomegalovirus exposure and HLA in healthy donors. Vbeta (60) and Jbeta (13) primers were used in the PCR. Using immunoSEQ multiplex PCR, the repertoire was profiled, and TCRdb retains in-frame clones only, with some absent. In the table there are 100,000 to 120,000 clones, 15% of which are singletons. Germline V gives CDR1 GTSNPN, CDR2 SVGIG (reference sequence). This CDR3 has 14 residues. The ends were cut back, 6 bases at V and 4 bases at J, with 18 bases in the middle. The table lists this clone with a few counts. The clonotype comes from a female donor in good health and CMV-seronegative. Sequenced sample: PBMCs. This chain links TRBV30 with TRBJ2-5; maybe TRBD2 (6 bases). In DNA form, the CDR3 reads TGTGCCTGTACGCCCGGGACTCGGGTAGAGACCCAGTACTTC. Translation: CACTPGTRVETQYF.